Below, 4 T cell receptor beta chains from the same sample are listed, as sequenced in a study of sequential checkpoint blockade in melanoma. Treatment: randomized to nivolumab then ipilimumab (arm A) or the reverse (arm B). Method: immunoSEQ multiplex PCR; TCRdb's copy keeps in-frame clones and lacks some. The sample carries 2,000 to 2,500 clones, roughly 31% recorded once. Sequencing used tumor tissue (inferred from file names), obtained from a patient given nivolumab and ipilimumab in sequence. These receptor sequences come from a human donor with melanoma.

This chain uses TRBV28 with TRBJ1-5; weak D call: TRBD1 (6 bases). Germline V gives CDR1 MDHEN, CDR2 SYDVKM. V lost 6 bases to trimming and J lost 6 bases, with 18 bases between them. This CDR3 spans 15 amino acids. The CDR3 sequence is CASSPGGGRSQPQHF. The CDR3 nucleotides are TGTGCCAGCAGCCCCGGCGGGGGGCGAAGTCAGCCCCAGCATTTT. Complete variable domain (other parts from reference TRBV28 and TRBJ1-5): DVKVTQSSRYLVKRTGEKVFLECVQDMDHENMFWYRQDPGLGLRLIYFSYDVKMKEKGDIPEGYSVSREKKERFSLILESASTNQTSMYLCASSPGGGRSQPQHFGDGTRLSIL.

The gene calls are TRBV5-1 and TRBJ2-2; the D gene could be TRBD1 or TRBD2 (5 bases each). Germline V CDR1 and CDR2: SGHRS, YFSETQ. CDR3 length equals 14 residues. V gave up 3 bases and J gave up 2 bases, with 8 bases separating them. The CDR3 DNA is TGCGCCAGCAGCTGGGACGGTAACACCGGGGAGCTGTTTTTT. Translating gives CASSWDGNTGELFF.

The chain is built from TRBV7-2 and TRBJ2-1, with 12 bases that match TRBD2. The germline CDR1 and CDR2 sequences are SGHTA and FQGNSA. The junction had 2 bases not matched to a gene; V was cut back by 2 bases and J by 6 bases. The CDR3 runs 15 residues. CDR3 coding DNA: TGTGCCAGCAGCTTACTAGCGGGAGGGCTCAATGAGCAGTTCTTC. Amino acid sequence: CASSLLAGGLNEQFF.

The chain recombines TRBV7-4 with TRBJ1-5; D is ambiguous. This CDR3 comprises 15 residues. V shed 2 bases and J shed 7 bases, with 15 bases lying between them. CDR1 SGHVT and CDR2 SQSDAQ come from the germline V gene. The CDR3 reads CASSLTWGEGQPQHF. The CDR3 DNA reads TGTGCCAGCAGCTTAACGTGGGGTGAAGGACAGCCCCAGCATTTT.